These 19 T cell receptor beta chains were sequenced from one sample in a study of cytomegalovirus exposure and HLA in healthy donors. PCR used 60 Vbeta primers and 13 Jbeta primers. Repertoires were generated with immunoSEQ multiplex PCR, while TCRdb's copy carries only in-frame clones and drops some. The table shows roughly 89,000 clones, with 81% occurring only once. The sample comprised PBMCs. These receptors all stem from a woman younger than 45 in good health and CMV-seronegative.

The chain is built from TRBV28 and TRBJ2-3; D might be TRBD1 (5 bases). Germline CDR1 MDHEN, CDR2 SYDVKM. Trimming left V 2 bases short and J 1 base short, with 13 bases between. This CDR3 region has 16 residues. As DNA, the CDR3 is TGTGCCAGCAGTTTAGCCCCAGGGTTGGGCACAGATACGCAGTATTTT. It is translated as CASSLAPGLGTDTQYF.

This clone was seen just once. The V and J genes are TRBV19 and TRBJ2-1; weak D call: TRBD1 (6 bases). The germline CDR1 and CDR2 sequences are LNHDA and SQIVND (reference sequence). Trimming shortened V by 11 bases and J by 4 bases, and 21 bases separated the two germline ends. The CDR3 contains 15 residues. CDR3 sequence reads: CASHDRDNLYNEQFF. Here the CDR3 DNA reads TGTGCCTCTCACGACCGGGACAATCTTTACAATGAGCAGTTCTTC.

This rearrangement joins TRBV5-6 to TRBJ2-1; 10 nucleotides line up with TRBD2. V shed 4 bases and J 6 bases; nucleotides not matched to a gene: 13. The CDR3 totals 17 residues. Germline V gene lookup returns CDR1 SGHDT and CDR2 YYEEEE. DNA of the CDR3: TGTGCCAGCAGCCAAAGAGTGAGGAGCGGGAGGGCCAATGAGCAGTTCTTC. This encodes CASSQRVRSGRANEQFF.

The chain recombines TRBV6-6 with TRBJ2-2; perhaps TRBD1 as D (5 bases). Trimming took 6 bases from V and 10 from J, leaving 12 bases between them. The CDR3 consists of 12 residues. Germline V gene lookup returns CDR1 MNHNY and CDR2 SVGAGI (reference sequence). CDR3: CASRGWGEELFF. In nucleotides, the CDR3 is TGTGCCAGCAGGGGGTGGGGCGAGGAGCTGTTTTTT.

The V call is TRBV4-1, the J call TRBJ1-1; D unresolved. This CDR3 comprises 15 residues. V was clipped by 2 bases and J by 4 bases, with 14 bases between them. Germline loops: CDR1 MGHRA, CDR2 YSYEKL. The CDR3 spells CASSQRHPAATEAFF. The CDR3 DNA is TGCGCCAGCAGCCAACGACACCCTGCCGCCACTGAAGCTTTCTTT.

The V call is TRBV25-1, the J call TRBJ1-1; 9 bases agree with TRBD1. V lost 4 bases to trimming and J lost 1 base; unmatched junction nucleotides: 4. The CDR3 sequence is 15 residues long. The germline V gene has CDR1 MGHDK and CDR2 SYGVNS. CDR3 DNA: TGTGCCAGCAGTGTAGGACAGGGGCCGAACACTGAAGCTTTCTTT. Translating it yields CASSVGQGPNTEAFF.

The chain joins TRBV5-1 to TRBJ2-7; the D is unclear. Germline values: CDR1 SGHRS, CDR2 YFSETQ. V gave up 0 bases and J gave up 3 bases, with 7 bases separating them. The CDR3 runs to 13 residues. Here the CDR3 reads CASSLAVGYEQYF. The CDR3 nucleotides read TGCGCCAGCAGCTTGGCCGTCGGCTACGAGCAGTACTTC. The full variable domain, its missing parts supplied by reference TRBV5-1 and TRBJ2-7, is KAGVTQTPRYLIKTRGQQVTLSCSPISGHRSVSWYQQTPGQGLQFLFEYFSETQRNKGNFPGRFSGRQFSNSRSEMNVSTLELGDSALYLCASSLAVGYEQYFGPGTRLTVT.

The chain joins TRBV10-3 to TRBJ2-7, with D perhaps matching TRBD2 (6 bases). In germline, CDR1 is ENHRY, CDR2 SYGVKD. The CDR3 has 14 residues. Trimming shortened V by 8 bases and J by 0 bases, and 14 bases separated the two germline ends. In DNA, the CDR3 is TGTGCCATCGGTAAAGCGGGCCTCTCCTACGAGCAGTACTTC. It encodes CAIGKAGLSYEQYF.

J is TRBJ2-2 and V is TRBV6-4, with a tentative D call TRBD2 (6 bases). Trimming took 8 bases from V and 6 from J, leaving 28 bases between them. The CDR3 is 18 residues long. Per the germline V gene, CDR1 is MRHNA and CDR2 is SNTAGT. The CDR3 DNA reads TGTGCCAGCGTTTTTCCTGGAGCGGGCACAACCCGGGCCGGGGAGCTGTTTTTT. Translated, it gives CASVFPGAGTTRAGELFF.

As DNA, the CDR3 is TGTGCCAGCAGTTACGTACGGGAGACCCAGTACTTC. The encoded protein is CASSYVRETQYF. The rearrangement joins TRBV6-5 to TRBJ2-5; D gene ambiguous. Germline V lookup: CDR1 MNHEY, CDR2 SVGAGI. With 2 bases removed from V and 5 bases from J, the gap between germline ends came to 6 bases. The CDR3 extends over 12 amino acids.

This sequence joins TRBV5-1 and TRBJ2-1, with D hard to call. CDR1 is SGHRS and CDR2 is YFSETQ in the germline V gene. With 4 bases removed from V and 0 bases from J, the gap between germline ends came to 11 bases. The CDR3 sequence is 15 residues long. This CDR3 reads CASSPPQDSYNEQFF. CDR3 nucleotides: TGCGCCAGCAGCCCCCCTCAGGACTCCTACAATGAGCAGTTCTTC.

The CDR3 protein is CASSPSGRYEQYF. The CDR3 region has the DNA TGTGCCAGCTCACCAAGCGGCAGATACGAGCAGTACTTC. The V call is TRBV18, the J call TRBJ2-7; D is possibly TRBD2 (5 bases). From germline, CDR1 is KGHSH and CDR2 LQKENI. Trimming cost V 2 bases and J 4 bases, with 9 bases left between them. The CDR3 is 13 amino acids.

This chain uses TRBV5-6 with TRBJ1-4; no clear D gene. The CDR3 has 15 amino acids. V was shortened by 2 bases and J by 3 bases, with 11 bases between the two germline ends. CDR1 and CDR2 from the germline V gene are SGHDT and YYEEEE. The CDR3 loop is CASSLQGRANEKLFF. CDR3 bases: TGTGCCAGCAGCTTACAAGGGAGAGCTAATGAAAAACTGTTTTTT.

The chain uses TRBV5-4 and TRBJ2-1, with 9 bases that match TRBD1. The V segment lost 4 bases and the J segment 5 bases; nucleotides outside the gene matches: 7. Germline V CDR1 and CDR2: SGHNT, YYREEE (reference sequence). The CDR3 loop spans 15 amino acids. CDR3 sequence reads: CASSLDRGSHNEQFF. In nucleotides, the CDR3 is TGTGCCAGCAGCCTAGACAGGGGGTCTCACAATGAGCAGTTCTTC.

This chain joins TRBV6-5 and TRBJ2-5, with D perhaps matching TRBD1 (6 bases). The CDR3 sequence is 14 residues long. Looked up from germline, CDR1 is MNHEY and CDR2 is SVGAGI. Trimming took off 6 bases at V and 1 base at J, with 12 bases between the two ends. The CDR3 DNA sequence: TGTGCCAGCAGCTACGGACAGCTCCAAGAGACCCAGTACTTC. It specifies CASSYGQLQETQYF.

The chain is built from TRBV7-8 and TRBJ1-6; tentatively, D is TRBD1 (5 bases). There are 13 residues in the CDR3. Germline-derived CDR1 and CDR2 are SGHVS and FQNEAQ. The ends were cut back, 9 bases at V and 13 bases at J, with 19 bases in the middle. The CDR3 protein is CARPRTRPSPLHF. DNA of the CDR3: TGTGCCAGACCACGGACAAGGCCAAGTCCCCTCCACTTT. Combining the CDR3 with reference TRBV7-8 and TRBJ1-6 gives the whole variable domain GAGVSQSPRYKVAKRGQDVALRCDPISGHVSLFWYQQALGQGPEFLTYFQNEAQLDKSGLPSDRFFAERPEGSVSTLKIQRTQQEDSAVYLCARPRTRPSPLHFGNGTRLTVT.

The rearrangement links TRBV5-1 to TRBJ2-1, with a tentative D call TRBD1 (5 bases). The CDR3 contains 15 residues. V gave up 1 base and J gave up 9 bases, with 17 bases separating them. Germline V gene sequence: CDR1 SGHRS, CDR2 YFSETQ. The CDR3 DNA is TGCGCCAGCAGCTTGAGGTCAGGGCTAAGGGGTGAGCAGTTCTTC. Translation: CASSLRSGLRGEQFF.

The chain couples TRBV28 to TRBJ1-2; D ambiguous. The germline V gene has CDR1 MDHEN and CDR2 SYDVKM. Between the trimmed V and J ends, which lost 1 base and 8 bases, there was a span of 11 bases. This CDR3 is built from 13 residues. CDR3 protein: CASSLLGSGGYTF. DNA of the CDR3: TGTGCCAGCAGTTTATTAGGGTCGGGGGGCTACACCTTC.

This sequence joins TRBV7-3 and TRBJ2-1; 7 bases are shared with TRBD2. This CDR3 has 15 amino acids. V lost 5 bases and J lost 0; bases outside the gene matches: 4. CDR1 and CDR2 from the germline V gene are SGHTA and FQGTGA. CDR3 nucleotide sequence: TGTGCCAGCAGCCCGAGGGACTACTCCTACAATGAGCAGTTCTTC. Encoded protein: CASSPRDYSYNEQFF.